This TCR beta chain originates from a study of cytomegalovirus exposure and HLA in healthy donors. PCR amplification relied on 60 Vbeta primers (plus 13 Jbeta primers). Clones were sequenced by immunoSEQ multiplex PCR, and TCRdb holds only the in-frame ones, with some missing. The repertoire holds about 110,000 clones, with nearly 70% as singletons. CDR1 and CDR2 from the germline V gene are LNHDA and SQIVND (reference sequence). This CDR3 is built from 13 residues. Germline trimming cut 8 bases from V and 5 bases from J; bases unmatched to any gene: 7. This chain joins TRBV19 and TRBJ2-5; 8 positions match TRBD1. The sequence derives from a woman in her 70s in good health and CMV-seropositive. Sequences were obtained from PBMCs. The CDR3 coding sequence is TGTGCCAGTGGGACAGGCCGCGAGGAGACCCAGTACTTC. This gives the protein CASGTGREETQYF.